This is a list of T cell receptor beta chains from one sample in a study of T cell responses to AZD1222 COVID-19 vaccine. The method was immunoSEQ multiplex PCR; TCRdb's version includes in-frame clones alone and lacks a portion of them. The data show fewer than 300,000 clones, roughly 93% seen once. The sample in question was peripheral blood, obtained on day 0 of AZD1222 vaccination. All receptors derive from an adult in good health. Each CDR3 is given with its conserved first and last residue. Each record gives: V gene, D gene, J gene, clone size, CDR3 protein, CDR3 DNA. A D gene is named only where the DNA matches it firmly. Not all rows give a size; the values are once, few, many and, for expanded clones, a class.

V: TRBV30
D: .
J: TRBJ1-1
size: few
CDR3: CAWSVRLVLSMNTEAFF
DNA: TGTGCCTGGAGTGTACGATTGGTCCTGTCCATGAACACTGAAGCTTTCTTT

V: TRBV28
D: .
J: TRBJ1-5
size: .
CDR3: CASSPAGRFQPQHF
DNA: TGTGCCAGCAGCCCCGCAGGGCGATTTCAGCCCCAGCATTTT

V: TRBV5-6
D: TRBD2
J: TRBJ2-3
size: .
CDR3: CASSWDGGRDTQYF
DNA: TGTGCCAGCAGCTGGGACGGGGGGAGGGATACGCAGTATTTT

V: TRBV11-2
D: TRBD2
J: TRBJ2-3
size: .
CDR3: CASSLGLAGGRRDTQYF
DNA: TGTGCCAGCAGCTTGGGACTAGCGGGGGGCCGCCGGGATACGCAGTATTTT

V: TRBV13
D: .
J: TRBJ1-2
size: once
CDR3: CASSLRDGQYNYGYTF
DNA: TGTGCCAGCAGCTTAAGGGACGGGCAGTATAACTATGGCTACACCTTC

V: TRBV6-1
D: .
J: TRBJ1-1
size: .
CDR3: CASSEMGAQDRAFF
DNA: TGTGCCAGCAGTGAAATGGGGGCCCAAGATAGAGCTTTCTTT

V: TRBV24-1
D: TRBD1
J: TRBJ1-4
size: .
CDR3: CATSDPGQGGEKLFF
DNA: TGTGCCACCAGTGATCCCGGACAGGGTGGAGAAAAACTGTTTTTT

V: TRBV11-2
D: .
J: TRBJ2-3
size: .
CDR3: CASSPDRGLRTDTQYF
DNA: TGTGCCAGCAGCCCCGATCGGGGGCTTCGTACAGATACGCAGTATTTT

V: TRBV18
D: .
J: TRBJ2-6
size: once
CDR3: CASSPFSGANVLTF
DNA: TGTGCCAGCTCACCATTCTCTGGGGCCAACGTCCTGACTTTC

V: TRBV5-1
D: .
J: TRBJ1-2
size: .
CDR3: CASSFGQLAVGGYGYTF
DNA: TGCGCCAGCAGCTTCGGGCAGCTGGCTGTCGGGGGTTATGGCTACACCTTC

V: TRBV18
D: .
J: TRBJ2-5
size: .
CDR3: CASSRQYQETQYF
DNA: TGTGCCAGCTCCAGACAGTACCAAGAGACCCAGTACTTC

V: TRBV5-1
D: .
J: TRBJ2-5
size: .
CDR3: CASSPSGEVGTQYF
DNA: TGCGCCAGCAGCCCAAGTGGTGAGGTGGGGACCCAGTACTTC

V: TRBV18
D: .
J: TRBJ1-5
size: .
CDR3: CASSSQGLSNQPQHF
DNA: TGTGCCAGCTCATCACAGGGTTTGAGCAATCAGCCCCAGCATTTT

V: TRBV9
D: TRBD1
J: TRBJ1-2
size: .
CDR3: CASSVGTGNNYGYTF
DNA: TGTGCCAGCAGCGTCGGGACAGGGAATAACTATGGCTACACCTTC

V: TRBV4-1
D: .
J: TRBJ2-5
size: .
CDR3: CASSPRKLEGQYF
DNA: TGCGCCAGCAGCCCCAGGAAGCTCGAGGGCCAGTACTTC

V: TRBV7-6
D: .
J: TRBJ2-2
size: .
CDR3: CASSSTGSDTGELFF
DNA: TGTGCCAGCAGCTCTACAGGGTCTGACACCGGGGAGCTGTTTTTT

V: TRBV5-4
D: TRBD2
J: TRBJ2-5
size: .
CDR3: CASTPRGGETQYF
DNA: TGTGCCAGCACCCCGCGGGGGGGAGAGACCCAGTACTTC

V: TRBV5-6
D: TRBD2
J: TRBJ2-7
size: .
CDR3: CASSTSGSLYEQYF
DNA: TGTGCCAGCAGCACAAGCGGGAGTCTCTACGAGCAGTACTTC

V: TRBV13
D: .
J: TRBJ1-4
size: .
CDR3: CASSVGSEKLFF
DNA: TGTGCCAGCAGTGTGGGTTCAGAAAAACTGTTTTTT

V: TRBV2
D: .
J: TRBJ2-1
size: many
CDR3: CASGGASYNEQFF
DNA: TGTGCCAGCGGGGGGGCCTCCTACAATGAGCAGTTCTTC

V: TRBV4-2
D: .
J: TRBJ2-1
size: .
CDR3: CASSQRISYNEQFF
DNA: TGTGCCAGCAGCCAACGGATCTCCTACAATGAGCAGTTCTTC

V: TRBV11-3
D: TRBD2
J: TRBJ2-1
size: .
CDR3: CASSSGLAGGLGPYNEQFF
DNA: TGTGCCAGCAGCTCAGGACTAGCGGGGGGGCTAGGGCCTTACAATGAGCAGTTCTTC

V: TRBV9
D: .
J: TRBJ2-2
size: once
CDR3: CASSVARGGPQVGELFF
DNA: TGTGCCAGCAGCGTAGCTAGGGGGGGGCCACAGGTCGGGGAGCTGTTTTTT

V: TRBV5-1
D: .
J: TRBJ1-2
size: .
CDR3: CASSVNGGSHHYGYTF
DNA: TGCGCCAGCAGCGTGAATGGCGGCTCACATCACTATGGCTACACCTTC

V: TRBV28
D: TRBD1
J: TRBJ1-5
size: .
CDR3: CASSLQGGNQPQHF
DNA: TGTGCCAGCAGTTTACAGGGGGGCAATCAGCCCCAGCATTTT

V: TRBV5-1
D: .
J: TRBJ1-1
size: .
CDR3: CASSLGGGTEAFF
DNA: TGCGCCAGCAGCTTGGGAGGGGGCACTGAAGCTTTCTTT

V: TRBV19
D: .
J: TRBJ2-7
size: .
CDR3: CASSVVRDRDPYEQYF
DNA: TGTGCCAGTAGTGTCGTCCGGGACCGCGATCCCTACGAGCAGTACTTC

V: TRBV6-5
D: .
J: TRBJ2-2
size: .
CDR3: CASSPPAANTGELFF
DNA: TGTGCCAGCTCCCCACCGGCGGCGAACACCGGGGAGCTGTTTTTT

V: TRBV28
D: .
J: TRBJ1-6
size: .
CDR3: CASSDPGRNSPLHF
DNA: TGTGCCAGCTCCGACCCGGGTCGTAATTCACCCCTCCACTTT

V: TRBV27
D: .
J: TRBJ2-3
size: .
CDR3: CASSSVAVPDTQYF
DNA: TGTGCCAGCAGCTCGGTAGCGGTCCCAGATACGCAGTATTTT

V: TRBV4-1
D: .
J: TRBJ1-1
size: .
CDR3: CASSPDRGTEAFF
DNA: TGCGCCAGCAGCCCCGACCGGGGCACTGAAGCTTTCTTT

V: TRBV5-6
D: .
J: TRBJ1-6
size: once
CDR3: CASSLVQANSPLHF
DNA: TGTGCCAGCAGCTTGGTTCAGGCGAATTCACCCCTCCACTTT

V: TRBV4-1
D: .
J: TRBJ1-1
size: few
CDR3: CASSQDPGAFRTEAFF
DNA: TGCGCCAGCAGCCAAGATCCTGGGGCTTTCCGGACTGAAGCTTTCTTT

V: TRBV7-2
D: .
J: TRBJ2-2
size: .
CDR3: CASSIDSLRARDGELFF
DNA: TGTGCCAGCAGCATCGACAGTTTACGGGCCCGCGACGGGGAGCTGTTTTTT

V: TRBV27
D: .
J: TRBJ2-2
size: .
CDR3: CASSAYRVTGELFF
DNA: TGTGCCAGCAGTGCGTACAGGGTGACCGGGGAGCTGTTTTTT

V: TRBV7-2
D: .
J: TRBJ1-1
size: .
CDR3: CASSLFYNTEAFF
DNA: TGTGCCAGCAGCTTATTTTATAACACTGAAGCTTTCTTT

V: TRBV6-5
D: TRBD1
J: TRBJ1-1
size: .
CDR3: CASSYRGQATEAFF
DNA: TGTGCCAGCAGTTACAGGGGGCAGGCCACTGAAGCTTTCTTT

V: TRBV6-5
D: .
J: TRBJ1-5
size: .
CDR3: CASRDRLGVGQPQHF
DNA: TGTGCCAGCAGGGACAGACTAGGGGTTGGTCAGCCCCAGCATTTT

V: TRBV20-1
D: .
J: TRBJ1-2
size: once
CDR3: CSARQNYGYTF
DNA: TGCAGTGCTAGACAGAACTATGGCTACACCTTC

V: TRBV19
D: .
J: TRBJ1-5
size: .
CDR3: CASSTREGNNQPQHF
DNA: TGTGCCAGTAGTACGAGGGAGGGGAACAATCAGCCCCAGCATTTT

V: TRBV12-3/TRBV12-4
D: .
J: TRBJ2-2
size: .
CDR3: CASSLGTGELFF
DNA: TGTGCCAGCAGTTTGGGAACCGGGGAGCTGTTTTTT

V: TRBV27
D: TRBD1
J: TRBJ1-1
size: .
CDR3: CASSWDRAGTEAFF
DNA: TGTGCCAGCAGTTGGGACAGGGCAGGAACTGAAGCTTTCTTT

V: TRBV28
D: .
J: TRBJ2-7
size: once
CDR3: CASSLRAVSYEQYF
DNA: TGTGCCAGCAGTTTACGGGCAGTCTCCTACGAGCAGTACTTC

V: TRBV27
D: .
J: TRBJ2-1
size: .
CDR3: CASSLTTQNNEQFF
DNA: TGTGCCAGCAGTTTGACTACCCAAAACAATGAGCAGTTCTTC

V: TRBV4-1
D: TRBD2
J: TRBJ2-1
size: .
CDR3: CASSQEGTSGNPQFF
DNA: TGCGCCAGCAGCCAAGAGGGGACTAGCGGGAACCCACAGTTCTTC

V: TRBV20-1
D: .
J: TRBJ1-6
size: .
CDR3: CSASGGFRSPLHF
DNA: TGCAGTGCTAGTGGGGGATTCAGGTCACCCCTCCACTTT

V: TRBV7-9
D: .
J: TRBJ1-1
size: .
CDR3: CASSKRLGTEAFF
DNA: TGTGCCAGCAGCAAAAGGCTCGGAACTGAAGCTTTCTTT

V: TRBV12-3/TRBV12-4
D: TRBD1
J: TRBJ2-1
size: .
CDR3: CASSSTGGEQFF
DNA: TGTGCCAGCAGTTCAACAGGGGGAGAGCAGTTCTTC

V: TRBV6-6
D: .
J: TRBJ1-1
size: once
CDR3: CASSYFGNREAFF
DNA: TGTGCCAGCAGTTACTTCGGGAACCGAGAAGCTTTCTTT

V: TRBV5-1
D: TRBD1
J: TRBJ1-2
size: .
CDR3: CASSLGDRGYGYTF
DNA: TGCGCCAGCAGCTTGGGAGACAGGGGCTATGGCTACACCTTC

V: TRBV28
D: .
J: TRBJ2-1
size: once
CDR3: CASSLSPRETVYNEQFF
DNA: TGTGCCAGCAGTTTATCCCCAAGAGAGACTGTGTACAATGAGCAGTTCTTC

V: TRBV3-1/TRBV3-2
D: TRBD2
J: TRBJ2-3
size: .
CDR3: CASSQGNSGPRGTDTQYF
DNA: TGTGCCAGCAGCCAAGGTAATAGCGGGCCCAGAGGCACAGATACGCAGTATTTT